These 10 T cell receptor beta chains were sequenced from one sample in a study of cytomegalovirus exposure and HLA in healthy donors. Researchers ran the PCR with 60 Vbeta and 13 Jbeta primers. The method was immunoSEQ multiplex PCR; TCRdb's version includes in-frame clones alone and lacks a portion of them. This table holds 150,000 to 200,000 clones, around 85% found once. Sequenced sample: PBMCs. The receptor set was obtained from a man over 45 in good health and CMV-seropositive.

The chain is built from TRBV2 and TRBJ1-5; 7 bases align to TRBD1. The CDR3 loop spans 15 amino acids. In germline, CDR1 is SNHLY, CDR2 FYNNEI. V dropped 6 bases and J dropped 0; count of bases not matched to a gene: 5. CDR3 nucleotide sequence: TGTGCCAGCAGCCAGGGACAGAATAGCAATCAGCCCCAGCATTTT. The encoded protein is CASSQGQNSNQPQHF.

The chain recombines TRBV27 with TRBJ2-1, with 10 bases identical to TRBD1. V lost 5 bases to trimming and J lost 0 bases; unmatched junction nucleotides: 10. CDR1 is MNHEY and CDR2 is SMNVEV in the germline V gene (reference sequence). This CDR3 region has 18 residues. The CDR3 DNA reads TGTGCCAGCAGTCCAGACAGGGGGCTCCCTAGCTCCTACAATGAGCAGTTCTTC. This translates into CASSPDRGLPSSYNEQFF.

The gene calls are TRBV15 and TRBJ2-3; D is perhaps TRBD2 (5 bases). This CDR3 is 13 amino acids long. Trimming left V 0 bases short and J 5 bases short, with 6 bases between. Per the germline V gene, CDR1 is LNHNV and CDR2 is YYDKDF (reference sequence). CDR3 amino acids: CATSRDRGDTQYF. The CDR3, as DNA: TGTGCCACCAGCAGAGATCGGGGAGATACGCAGTATTTT.

This chain connects TRBV7-9 to TRBJ1-2, with D possibly matching TRBD1 (6 bases). The CDR3 is 13 amino acids. Trimming cost V 7 bases and J 4 bases, with 13 bases left between them. Per germline, CDR1 SEHNR and CDR2 FQNEAQ (reference sequence). CDR3: CASTTQGTYGYTF. The CDR3 DNA follows: TGTGCCAGCACGACTCAGGGGACCTATGGCTACACCTTC.

The V gene is TRBV5-5, the J gene TRBJ2-5; D is perhaps TRBD2 (5 bases). CDR1 and CDR2 from the germline V gene are SGHKS and YYEKEE (reference sequence). Trimming removed 3 bases from V and 2 bases from J, with 11 bases in between. The CDR3 covers 14 residues. CDR3 protein: CASSSLTGQETQYF. CDR3 nucleotide sequence: TGTGCCAGCAGCTCGTTAACGGGGCAAGAGACCCAGTACTTC. Full variable domain (missing parts from reference TRBV5-5 and TRBJ2-5): DAGVTQSPTHLIKTRGQQVTLRCSPISGHKSVSWYQQVLGQGPQFIFQYYEKEERGRGNFPDRFSARQFPNYSSELNVNALLLGDSALYLCASSSLTGQETQYFGPGTRLLVL.

J is TRBJ2-1 and V is TRBV5-1, with D possibly matching TRBD1 (5 bases). Trimming left V 4 bases short and J 8 bases short, with 13 bases between. The CDR3 has 13 residues. The germline CDR1 and CDR2 sequences are SGHRS and YFSETQ. CDR3 sequence: CASSQGWADEQFF. For the CDR3, the DNA is TGCGCCAGCAGCCAGGGCTGGGCGGATGAGCAGTTCTTC.

J is TRBJ1-1 and V is TRBV18; D remains unclear. V was pared by 1 base and J by 4 bases, with 7 bases between. The CDR3 is 13 residues long. The germline gives CDR1 KGHSH, CDR2 LQKENI. DNA for the CDR3: TGTGCCAGCTCACCACGGGAGGGCACTGAAGCTTTCTTT. This sequence encodes CASSPREGTEAFF.

The V call is TRBV19, the J call TRBJ2-7; 9 bases map to TRBD2. Looked up from germline, CDR1 is LNHDA and CDR2 is SQIVND (reference sequence). With V trimmed by 11 bases and J by 2 bases, 7 bases remained unmatched. This CDR3 region has 13 residues. CDR3 amino acids: CALETSGTYEQYF. As DNA, the CDR3 is TGTGCCCTCGAGACTAGCGGAACCTACGAGCAGTACTTC.

The rearrangement links TRBV11-1 to TRBJ2-3; D remains ambiguous. This CDR3 comprises 15 residues. Germline V gene sequence: CDR1 SGHAT, CDR2 FQDESV (reference sequence). Trimming pared 1 base from V and 2 bases from J, leaving 10 bases between. The chain's CDR3 is CASSLVNSVTDTQYF. Here the CDR3 DNA reads TGTGCCAGCAGCTTAGTAAACAGTGTCACAGATACGCAGTATTTT.

This sequence joins TRBV9 and TRBJ2-5; tentative D call: TRBD2 (6 bases). The V end was cut by 7 bases, the J end by 12 bases, with 31 bases between. CDR1 SGDLS and CDR2 YYNGEE come from the germline V gene. The CDR3 runs 16 residues. CDR3 DNA: TGTGCCAGCGTACCCGAGGGGAGGCAGGGTGTCCATAATGAGTACTTC. Protein product: CASVPEGRQGVHNEYF.